The clone carrying this T cell receptor beta chain was found once. CDR1 is MNHEY, CDR2 SVGEGT, per germline. This CDR3 region has 17 residues. V dropped 8 bases and J dropped 4 bases, with 25 bases sitting between them. Next came a second PCR, run for about 7 to 12 cycles, which used a sample-barcoded 5' primer along with a J-beta primer mix. TCRdb analysed the 5' RACE reads with MiXCR anew, one entry per CDR3 protein. The sample carries about 1.1 million distinct CDR3 sequences, 30% to 40% recorded once. The sample originates from a study of blood T cells in healthy people across ages. The source is a man younger than 35 in good health. The sequenced sample was blood. This chain uses TRBV6-2 or TRBV6-3 with TRBJ2-3; a possible D gene is TRBD2 (7 bases). DNA of the CDR3: TGTGCCAGCCGTCGCGGTCGCGGGGGCAGGTTCTCAGATACGCAGTATTTT. Translated, it gives CASRRGRGGRFSDTQYF.